This TCR beta chain came from a study of identical twins. Regarding the study as a whole: For cord blood, abundant beta clonotypes had fewer insertions, unlike memory repertoires, which showed none.

The donor group consisted entirely of healthy Caucasians. Using its own MiXCR run on the 5' RACE reads, TCRdb lists one record per CDR3 protein. There are 400,000 to 550,000 distinct CDR3 sequences in the sample; about 24% occur only once, and about 3% lies in the top ten. This clonotype turned up a few times. Its specificity is not known. These records were also assigned to another study, of T cells expressing NK-cell markers.

The clonotype was recovered from a woman under 30 in good health. The sequenced sample consisted of CD4+ T cells sorted from blood.

As DNA, the CDR3 is TGCAGTGCTACAGACAGGGGCTGGGGCTATGGCTACACCTTC. Its translation: CSATDRGWGYGYTF. The gene calls are TRBV20-1 and TRBJ1-2; TRBD1 matches 8 bases. Trimming cost V 4 bases and J 4 bases; bases outside gene matches: 8. Germline CDR1 and CDR2: DFQATT and SNEGSKA (reference sequence). The CDR3 loop spans 14 amino acids.